The entry below describes one T cell receptor beta chain. Its cognate antigen has yet to be identified. Within one base of it there is no much larger clone, and no base qualities were kept. The CDR3 runs 14 amino acids, cysteine and phenylalanine included. The entry retains the CDR3 DNA only, 42 bases that are in frame from base 1. V and J are trimmed by 4 bases and 8 bases, and the gene matches miss 5 bases of the junction. Looking up the germline V gene yields CDR1 LGHNT and CDR2 FRNRAP. For sequencing of the TCRbeta CDR3 region, genomic DNA was extracted from the sorted cells. TCRbeta CDR3 regions were sequenced using the immunoSEQ Assay. This is the immuneACCESS table as TCRdb keeps it, with only in-frame sequences that have V and J called. A part of the clones is gone; compared with another copy, unresolved V genes explain less than half, and the rest is unexplained. The sample table records under 20,000 clones; 78% of these occur just once. Less than 30% of the sample goes to the ten largest clones.

This sample stems from a study of OX40 agonist ivuxolimab in advanced cancers. With regard to the full study: The costimulatory receptor OX40 (CD134) was targeted by ivuxolimab, a fully human IgG2 agonistic monoclonal antibody. Intravenous ivuxolimab was administered to patients every 2 weeks at six dose levels: 0.01, 0.1, 0.3, 1.5, 3 and 10 mg/kg. Of the roughly 51 patients in dose escalation, around 20 had hepatocellular carcinoma, about 15 had melanoma, 9 had renal cell carcinoma and 9 had head and neck cancer. In the dose-escalation cohort, over 65% of patients were male, and the mean age was roughly 60 years, with a range of 23 to 79. Prior anti-PD-1, anti-PD-L1 or anti-CTLA-4 therapy was permitted, and roughly two fifths of dose-escalation patients had received checkpoint inhibitors. Partial responses were achieved by three dose-escalation patients, of whom one had hepatocellular carcinoma and two had cutaneous melanoma. The point of sequencing TCRbeta in the periphery was to test whether ivuxolimab changed TCR sequence diversity and drove clonal T-cell expansion. The paper reports the monotherapy dose-escalation portion (N = 52 patients) of the phase I ivuxolimab trial.

Results and caveats for the whole study, not just this receptor: After ivuxolimab, CD8+ T cells had more expanded clones than CD4+ T cells on average. At doses from 0.1 to 3.0 mg/kg, clonal expansion was seen in both CD4+ and CD8+ blood T cells between baseline and week 6. In the 0.1-3.0 mg/kg groups, partial responders had among the lowest normalized peripheral clonal expansion, particularly in CD8+ T cells. Low levels of normalized T-cell clonal expansion were also seen in some patients who did not respond. The antigen specificity of the peripheral T cells that underwent clonal expansion was not determined.

Patients with autoimmune disease history or receiving systemic immunosuppression were excluded from the trial. Peripheral blood for TCR sequencing was collected from all dose cohorts at baseline, on cycle 4 day 1, and on cycle 7 day 1. The samples were taken from a phase I, first-in-human, multicenter, open-label dose-escalation trial of ivuxolimab. Adults with locally advanced or metastatic head and neck squamous cell, hepatocellular, melanoma or renal cell carcinoma were enrolled in the trial. Before TCR sequencing, CD4+ T cells and CD8+ T cells were sorted from peripheral blood as separate populations.

This specimen consisted of CD4+ or CD8+ T cells sorted from blood, obtained in a trial of the OX40 agonist ivuxolimab. This sequence was found in an adult with an advanced solid tumor such as melanoma, head and neck, liver or kidney cancer. The chain employs TRBV12-5 and TRBJ2-1; TRBD2 lines up with 10 middle nucleotides. The CDR3 in this case is CASGSSGGAYEQFF. The bases are TGTGCTAGTGGTTCGAGCGGGGGGGCTTATGAGCAGTTCTTC.